The rows below give T cell receptor beta chains drawn from one sample of a study of T cell repertoires in cytomegalovirus infection. No cognate antigen is known for these TCRs. TCRdb reprocessed the reads with MiXCR, giving one entry per CDR3 protein. The table has hundreds of thousands of distinct CDR3 sequences, under 35% seen once. The sequenced sample was cultured PBMCs, obtained from culture after CMV antigen stimulation. The receptor source for this set is a human donor in good health (CMV status not recorded). Some clones in this sample may be carry-over from other donors' samples. The CDR3 runs from the conserved cysteine through the conserved F or W. D genes are given only for firm matches. A clone size is listed for some rows: how often the clone was seen (once, few, many), or a class if it is expanded.

TRBV7-2	TRBJ2-5	TRBD2	.	CASSSELAQTQYF	TGTGCCAGCAGCTCCGAACTAGCGCAGACCCAGTACTTC
TRBV11-3	TRBJ2-1	TRBD2	.	CASSLDRPGGGNEQFF	TGTGCCAGCAGCTTAGATCGCCCGGGGGGGGGCAATGAGCAGTTCTTC
TRBV20-1	TRBJ2-3	.	.	CSARGGGTDTQYF	TGCAGTGCTAGGGGGGGAGGCACAGATACGCAGTATTTT
TRBV2	TRBJ2-3	.	.	CASSELRGTDTQYF	TGTGCCAGCAGTGAGTTGAGGGGCACAGATACGCAGTATTTT
TRBV10-3	TRBJ2-1	.	.	CAISADLAAYNEQFF	TGTGCCATCAGTGCGGACTTGGCGGCATACAATGAGCAGTTCTTC
TRBV9	TRBJ2-3	TRBD2	.	CASSSRVSGGARTDTQYF	TGTGCCAGCAGCTCACGGGTTAGCGGGGGGGCCAGGACAGATACGCAGTATTTT
TRBV2	TRBJ2-3	TRBD2	.	CASSAGTSGPVDTQYF	TGTGCCAGCAGCGCAGGGACTAGCGGGCCAGTTGATACGCAGTATTTT
TRBV19	TRBJ2-1	TRBD2	few	CASSIGASGGTYNEQFF	TGTGCCAGTAGTATAGGTGCCAGCGGGGGAACATACAATGAGCAGTTCTTC
TRBV12-3/TRBV12-4	TRBJ2-3	.	few	CASTAGLKGGTQYF	TGTGCCAGCACCGCGGGCCTAAAGGGAGGTACGCAGTATTTT
TRBV27	TRBJ1-2	.	.	CASSRLAGNYGYTF	TGTGCCAGCAGCCGTCTCGCAGGGAACTATGGCTACACCTTC
TRBV20-1	TRBJ2-7	.	.	CSARPPGTYEQYF	TGCAGTGCTAGACCCCCGGGAACGTACGAGCAGTACTTC
TRBV6-6	TRBJ1-6	.	few	CASSLPGRRNSPLHF	TGTGCCAGCAGCTTGCCGGGACGGAGGAATTCACCCCTCCACTTT
TRBV7-6	TRBJ1-2	.	.	CASSLDSSGAGYTF	TGTGCCAGCAGCTTAGACTCATCGGGGGCTGGCTACACCTTC
TRBV10-3	TRBJ2-1	TRBD2	.	CAISLAGGPGEQFF	TGTGCCATCAGCCTAGCGGGAGGGCCAGGTGAGCAGTTCTTC
TRBV19	TRBJ1-5	.	.	CASSPYRRSQPQHF	TGTGCCAGTAGTCCCTACCGACGAAGTCAGCCCCAGCATTTT
TRBV6-1	TRBJ1-5	TRBD1	few	CASSERDREQSQHF	TGTGCCAGCAGTGAAAGGGACAGGGAGCAGTCCCAGCATTTT
TRBV5-5	TRBJ2-7	TRBD1	few	CASSSSPRGSGEQYF	TGTGCCAGCAGCTCGTCCCCCAGGGGGTCCGGCGAGCAGTACTTC